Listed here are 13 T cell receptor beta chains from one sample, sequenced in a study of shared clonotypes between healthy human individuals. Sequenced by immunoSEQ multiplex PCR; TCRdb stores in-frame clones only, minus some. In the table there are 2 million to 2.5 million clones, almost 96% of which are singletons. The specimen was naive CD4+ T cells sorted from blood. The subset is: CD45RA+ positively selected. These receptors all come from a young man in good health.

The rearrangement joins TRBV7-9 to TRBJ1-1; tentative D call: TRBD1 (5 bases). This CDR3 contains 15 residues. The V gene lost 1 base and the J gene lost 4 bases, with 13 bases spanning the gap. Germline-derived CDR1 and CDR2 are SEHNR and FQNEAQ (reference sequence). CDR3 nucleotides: TGTGCCAGCAGCTTAGGGTTGGGTAGGGGCACTGAAGCTTTCTTT. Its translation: CASSLGLGRGTEAFF.

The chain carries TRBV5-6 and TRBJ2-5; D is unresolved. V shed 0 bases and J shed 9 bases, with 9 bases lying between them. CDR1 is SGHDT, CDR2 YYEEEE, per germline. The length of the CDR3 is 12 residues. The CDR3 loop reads CASSLGQRAQYF. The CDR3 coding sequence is TGTGCCAGCAGCTTGGGTCAACGGGCCCAGTACTTC.

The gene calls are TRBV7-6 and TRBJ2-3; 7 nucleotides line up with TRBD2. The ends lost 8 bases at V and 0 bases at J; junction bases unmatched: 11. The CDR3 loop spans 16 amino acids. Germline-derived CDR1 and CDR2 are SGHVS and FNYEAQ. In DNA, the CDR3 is TGTGCCAGCTCCTTCTTGGGGGGGATTAGCACAGATACGCAGTATTTT. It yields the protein CASSFLGGISTDTQYF.

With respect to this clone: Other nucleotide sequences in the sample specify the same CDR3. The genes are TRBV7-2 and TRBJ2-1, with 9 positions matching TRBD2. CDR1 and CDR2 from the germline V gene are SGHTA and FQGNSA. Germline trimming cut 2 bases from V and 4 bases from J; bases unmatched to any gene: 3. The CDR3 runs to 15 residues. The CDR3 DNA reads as TGTGCCAGCAGCTTAAGCGCGGGAGGGTACAATGAGCAGTTCTTC. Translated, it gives CASSLSAGGYNEQFF.

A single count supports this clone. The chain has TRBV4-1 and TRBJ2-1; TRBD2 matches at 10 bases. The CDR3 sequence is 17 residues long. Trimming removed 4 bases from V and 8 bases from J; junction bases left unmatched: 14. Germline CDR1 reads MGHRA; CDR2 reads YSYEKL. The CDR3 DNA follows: TGCGCCAGCAGCCCTGCGGGGGCTAGCGGGAGTGTCGATGAGCAGTTCTTC. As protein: CASSPAGASGSVDEQFF.

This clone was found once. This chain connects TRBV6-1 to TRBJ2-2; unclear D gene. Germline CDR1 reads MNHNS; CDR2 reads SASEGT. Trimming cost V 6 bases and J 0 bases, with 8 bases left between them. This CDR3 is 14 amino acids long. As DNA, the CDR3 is TGTGCCAGCAGACCTGTGGCGAACACCGGGGAGCTGTTTTTT. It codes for CASRPVANTGELFF.

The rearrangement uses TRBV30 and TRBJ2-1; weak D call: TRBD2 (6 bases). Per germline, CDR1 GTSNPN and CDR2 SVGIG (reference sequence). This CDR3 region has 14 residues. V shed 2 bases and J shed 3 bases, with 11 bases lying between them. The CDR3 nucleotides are TGTGCCTGGAGTTTGGGGGGAGACTACAATGAGCAGTTCTTC. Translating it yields CAWSLGGDYNEQFF. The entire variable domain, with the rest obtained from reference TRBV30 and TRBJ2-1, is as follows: SQTIHQWPATLVQPVGSPLSLECTVEGTSNPNLYWYRQAAGRGLQLLFYSVGIGQISSEVPQNLSASRPQDRQFILSSKKLLLSDSGFYLCAWSLGGDYNEQFFGPGTRLTVL.

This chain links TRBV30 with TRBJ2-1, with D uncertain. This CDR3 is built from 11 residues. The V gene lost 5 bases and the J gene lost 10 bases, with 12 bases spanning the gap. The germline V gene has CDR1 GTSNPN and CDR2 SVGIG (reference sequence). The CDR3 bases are TGTGCCTGGGGGCCCCTCGTAGAGCAGTTCTTC. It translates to CAWGPLVEQFF.

CDR3 amino acids: CAWSRSQGGWETQYF. The CDR3 nucleotides are TGTGCCTGGAGTCGATCCCAAGGGGGCTGGGAGACCCAGTACTTC. This sequence joins TRBV30 and TRBJ2-5; TRBD1 matches 7 bases. V trimming: 2 bases; J trimming: 5 bases; junction bases outside the gene matches: 11. CDR1 and CDR2 from the germline V gene are GTSNPN and SVGIG (reference sequence). The CDR3 sequence is 15 residues long.

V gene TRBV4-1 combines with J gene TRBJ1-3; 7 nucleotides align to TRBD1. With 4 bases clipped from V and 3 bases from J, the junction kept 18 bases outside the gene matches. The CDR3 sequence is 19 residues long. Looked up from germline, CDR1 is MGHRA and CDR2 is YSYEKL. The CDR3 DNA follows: TGCGCCAGCAGCCCGTTAGACGGAAAGACAGGGTTCTTTGGAAACACCATATATTTT. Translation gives CASSPLDGKTGFFGNTIYF.

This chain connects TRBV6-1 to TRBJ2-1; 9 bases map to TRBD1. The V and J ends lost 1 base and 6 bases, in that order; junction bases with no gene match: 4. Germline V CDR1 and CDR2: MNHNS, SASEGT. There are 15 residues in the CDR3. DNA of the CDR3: TGTGCCAGCAGTGAAGTGGGGACAGGGTCCAATGAGCAGTTCTTC. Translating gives CASSEVGTGSNEQFF.

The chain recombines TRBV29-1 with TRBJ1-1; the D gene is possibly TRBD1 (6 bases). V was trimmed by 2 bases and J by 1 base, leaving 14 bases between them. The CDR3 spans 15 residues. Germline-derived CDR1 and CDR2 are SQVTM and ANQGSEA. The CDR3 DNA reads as TGCAGCGTTGAACTCCCGACAGGAGCGAACACTGAAGCTTTCTTT. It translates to CSVELPTGANTEAFF.

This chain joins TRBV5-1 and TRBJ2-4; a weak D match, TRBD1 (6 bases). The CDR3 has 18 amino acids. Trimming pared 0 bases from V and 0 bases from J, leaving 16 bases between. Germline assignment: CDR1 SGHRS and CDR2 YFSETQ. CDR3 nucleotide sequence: TGCGCCAGCAGCTTGGCACTTCAGGGGATTGTAGCCAAAAACATTCAGTACTTC. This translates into CASSLALQGIVAKNIQYF.